The rows below give T cell receptor beta chains drawn from one sample of a study of shared clonotypes between healthy human individuals. The assay was immunoSEQ multiplex PCR, and TCRdb's table has in-frame clones only and misses some. The table records about 1.1 million clones, roughly 74% of them present only once. The sequenced material came from memory CD4+ T cells from PBMCs. The receptors stem from a man aged 18 to 35 in good health. Some clones in this sample may be carry-over from other donors' samples. Each CDR3 is given with its conserved first and last residue. The order of the fields is V gene, J gene, clone size, D gene, CDR3 protein, CDR3 DNA. A D gene is named only where the DNA matches it firmly. The size entry is marked missing in some rows and otherwise reads once, few, many or a size class.

>TRBV5-6|TRBJ1-4|NA|TRBD1
CASSFRGRTNEKLFF
TGTGCCAGCAGCTTCAGGGGGCGGACTAATGAAAAACTGTTTTTT
>TRBV27|TRBJ1-2|NA|NA
CASSLGLEGDYGYTF
TGTGCCAGCAGTTTGGGGTTGGAGGGGGACTATGGCTACACCTTC
>TRBV4-3|TRBJ2-7|NA|NA
CASSQWPLTGEQYF
TGCGCCAGCAGCCAATGGCCGCTGACTGGGGAGCAGTACTTC
>TRBV7-8|TRBJ2-5|once|NA
CASSSNRESSETQYF
TGTGCCAGCAGCTCCAACAGGGAGTCAAGCGAGACCCAGTACTTC
>TRBV7-2|TRBJ2-3|once|TRBD2
CASSLGSVAGGSTDTQYF
TGTGCCAGCAGCTTAGGCAGCGTAGCGGGAGGGTCCACAGATACGCAGTATTTT
>TRBV9|TRBJ2-3|NA|TRBD1
CASSVGTGGPDTQYF
TGTGCCAGCAGCGTAGGGACAGGGGGTCCAGATACGCAGTATTTT
>TRBV6-5|TRBJ1-1|NA|TRBD1
CASSYPDREGEAFF
TGTGCCAGCAGTTATCCGGACAGGGAGGGTGAAGCTTTCTTT
>TRBV11-1|TRBJ2-1|once|TRBD2
CASRSQGGSLINEQFF
TGTGCCAGCAGATCCCAGGGAGGGAGTCTGATCAATGAGCAGTTCTTC
>TRBV4-1|TRBJ2-1|NA|NA
CASSHKIKGEGNEQFF
TGCGCCAGCAGCCACAAGATTAAGGGGGAGGGGAATGAGCAGTTCTTC
>TRBV9|TRBJ1-1|NA|TRBD1
CASSVGAGGAGTEAFF
TGTGCCAGCAGCGTAGGGGCAGGGGGCGCGGGTACTGAAGCTTTCTTT
>TRBV5-4|TRBJ2-7|few|NA
CASSLAGSVSSYEQYF
TGTGCCAGCAGCTTGGCGGGTAGCGTCAGCTCCTACGAGCAGTACTTC